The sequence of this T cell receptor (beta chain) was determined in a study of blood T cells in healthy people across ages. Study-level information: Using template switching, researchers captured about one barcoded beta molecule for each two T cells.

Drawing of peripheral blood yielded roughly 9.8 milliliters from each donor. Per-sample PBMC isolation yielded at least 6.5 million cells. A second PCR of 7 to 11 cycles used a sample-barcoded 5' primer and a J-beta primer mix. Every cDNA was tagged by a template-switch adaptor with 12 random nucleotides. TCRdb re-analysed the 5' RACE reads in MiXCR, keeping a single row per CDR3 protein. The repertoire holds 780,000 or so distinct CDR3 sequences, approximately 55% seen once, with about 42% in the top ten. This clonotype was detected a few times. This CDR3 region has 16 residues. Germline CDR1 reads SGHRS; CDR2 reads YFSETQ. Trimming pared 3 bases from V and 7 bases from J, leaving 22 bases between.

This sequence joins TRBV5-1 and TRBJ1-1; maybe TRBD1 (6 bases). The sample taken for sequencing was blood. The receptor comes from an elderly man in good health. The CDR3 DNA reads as TGCGCCAGCAGCTGGGGGCCGGACAATTGGATACTTGAAGCTTTCTTT. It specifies CASSWGPDNWILEAFF.